Shown below are 27 T cell receptor beta chains from a single sample sequenced in a study of T cell responses to AZD1222 COVID-19 vaccine. Assay: immunoSEQ multiplex PCR; the TCRdb copy retains only in-frame clones and omits some. The table lists roughly 140,000 clones, 90% of them singletons. This sample comprised peripheral blood, obtained 28 days after the second AZD1222 dose. The origin of the receptors is an adult who received the AZD1222 COVID-19 vaccine.

The chain joins TRBV27 to TRBJ2-3; D might be TRBD2 (5 bases). Germline CDR1 and CDR2: MNHEY and SMNVEV (reference sequence). CDR3 length: 15 residues. Trimming pared 5 bases from V and 2 bases from J, leaving 14 bases between. The CDR3 bases are TGTGCCAGCAGTCCGCTAGCCCTACCCACAGATACGCAGTATTTT. It translates to CASSPLALPTDTQYF.

The chain combines TRBV5-8 with TRBJ2-4; no clear D. The CDR3 runs to 13 residues. The V gene lost 6 bases and the J gene lost 3 bases, with 10 bases spanning the gap. Germline V lookup: CDR1 SGHTS, CDR2 YDEGEE. CDR3 bases: TGTGCCAGCATCGGGTTTGGCAAAAACATTCAGTACTTC. Amino acid sequence: CASIGFGKNIQYF.

The J gene is TRBJ2-3, the V gene TRBV30; no reliable D call. This CDR3 comprises 12 residues. V gave up 5 bases and J gave up 3 bases, with 9 bases separating them. Germline V gene lookup returns CDR1 GTSNPN and CDR2 SVGIG (reference sequence). The CDR3 here is CAWGMRTDTQYF. CDR3 bases: TGTGCCTGGGGGATGAGGACAGATACGCAGTATTTT.

The chain couples TRBV19 to TRBJ2-1, with 7 nucleotides matching TRBD1. With V trimmed by 4 bases and J by 4 bases, 4 bases remained unmatched. This CDR3 has 14 residues. Germline CDR1 reads LNHDA; CDR2 reads SQIVND (reference sequence). The DNA of the CDR3 is TGTGCCAGTAGTACATACAGGGGTTACAATGAGCAGTTCTTC. Its protein product is CASSTYRGYNEQFF.

This chain joins TRBV10-1 and TRBJ1-1; D gene unclear. Germline-derived CDR1 and CDR2 are WNHNN and SYGVQD (reference sequence). V was shortened by 6 bases and J by 4 bases, with 15 bases between the two germline ends. The CDR3 totals 14 residues. This CDR3 reads CASSQDRWSTEAFF. CDR3 sequence (DNA): TGCGCCAGCAGCCAGGACCGCTGGAGCACTGAAGCTTTCTTT.

This sequence joins TRBV18 and TRBJ1-4; TRBD1 matches 9 bases. This CDR3 contains 15 residues. After removal of 1 base from V and 6 bases from J, the junction contained 3 bases not matched to a gene. The germline CDR1 and CDR2 sequences are KGHSH and LQKENI. For the CDR3, the DNA is TGTGCCAGCTCACCACGACGGACAGGGGATGAAAAACTGTTTTTT. Translated, it gives CASSPRRTGDEKLFF.

The V and J genes are TRBV2 and TRBJ2-5; D is possibly TRBD1 (5 bases). The CDR3 sequence is 15 residues long. In germline, CDR1 is SNHLY, CDR2 FYNNEI. Trimming pared 0 bases from V and 4 bases from J, leaving 12 bases between. CDR3 loop: CASSEAGIGAETQYF. In DNA, the CDR3 is TGTGCCAGCAGTGAAGCGGGGATTGGGGCAGAGACCCAGTACTTC.

The rearrangement joins TRBV27 to TRBJ1-2; possibly TRBD1 for D (5 bases). V was clipped by 6 bases and J by 5 bases, with 13 bases between them. The germline V gene has CDR1 MNHEY and CDR2 SMNVEV (reference sequence). The CDR3 length is 13 residues. CDR3 DNA: TGTGCCAGCAGAAAGGGGAGGTGGTATGGCTACACCTTC. Amino acids: CASRKGRWYGYTF.

The gene calls are TRBV6-5 and TRBJ2-2, with D perhaps matching TRBD2 (5 bases). Trimming left V 1 base short and J 1 base short, with 7 bases between. The CDR3 spans 15 residues. Germline loops: CDR1 MNHEY, CDR2 SVGAGI. The CDR3 DNA reads as TGTGCCAGCAGTTACTTCGGGATGAACACCGGGGAGCTGTTTTTT. This codes for CASSYFGMNTGELFF.

The chain combines TRBV7-2 with TRBJ2-6; TRBD1 aligns across 8 bases. The CDR3 spans 17 residues. The V segment lost 6 bases and the J segment 1 base; nucleotides outside the gene matches: 8. Germline CDR1 and CDR2: SGHTA and FQGNSA. The CDR3 region is CASRLWTGRSGANVLTF. The CDR3 DNA follows: TGTGCCAGCAGACTATGGACAGGGAGGTCTGGGGCCAACGTCCTGACTTTC.

A few counts support this clone. The genes are TRBV27 and TRBJ1-6; D call uncertain. The CDR3 length is 15 residues. V dropped 3 bases and J dropped 5 bases, with 11 bases sitting between them. From germline, CDR1 is MNHEY and CDR2 SMNVEV (reference sequence). CDR3 region: CASSFSGSDNSPLHF. The CDR3 DNA follows: TGTGCCAGCAGTTTTTCGGGCAGCGATAATTCACCCCTCCACTTT.

This chain links TRBV10-3 with TRBJ2-7; D not certain. CDR1 is ENHRY, CDR2 SYGVKD, per germline. Trimming took off 7 bases at V and 2 bases at J, with 12 bases between the two ends. CDR3 length equals 13 residues. CDR3 residues: CAITGGGTYEQYV. Written as DNA, the CDR3 is TGTGCCATCACCGGTGGCGGAACCTACGAGCAGTACGTC.

V usage is TRBV18 and J usage is TRBJ2-5, with no clear D. CDR3 length: 16 residues. V shed 2 bases and J shed 4 bases, with 17 bases lying between them. The germline gives CDR1 KGHSH, CDR2 LQKENI. Here the CDR3 DNA reads TGTGCCAGCTCACCAGAAGTGCGCCGAACCCCAGAGACCCAGTACTTC. Translation: CASSPEVRRTPETQYF.

The chain recombines TRBV7-9 with TRBJ2-3; 7 positions match TRBD2. The CDR3 loop spans 15 amino acids. CDR1 and CDR2 (germline): SEHNR, FQNEAQ (reference sequence). With 6 bases clipped from V and 2 bases from J, the junction kept 8 bases outside the gene matches. CDR3 DNA: TGTGCCAGCAGAGGATGGGGGGGACCCACAGATACGCAGTATTTT. Encoded protein: CASRGWGGPTDTQYF.

V usage is TRBV19 and J usage is TRBJ2-2; D unresolved. CDR1 is LNHDA, CDR2 SQIVND, per germline (reference sequence). The CDR3 has 15 residues. Trimming cost V 5 bases and J 0 bases, with 10 bases left between them. This chain's CDR3 is CASSVQPTNTGELFF. Here the CDR3 DNA reads TGTGCCAGTAGTGTCCAACCTACGAACACCGGGGAGCTGTTTTTT.

The CDR3 sequence is CASSSGLAEGDTQYF. The DNA of the CDR3 is TGCGCCAGCAGCTCGGGACTAGCGGAGGGGGATACGCAGTATTTT. V gene TRBV5-1 combines with J gene TRBJ2-3, with TRBD2 matching over 11 bases. The germline gives CDR1 SGHRS, CDR2 YFSETQ. Germline trimming cut 3 bases from V and 6 bases from J; bases unmatched to any gene: 6. The CDR3 totals 15 residues.

This chain connects TRBV28 to TRBJ1-2, with TRBD1 matching over 11 bases. The J segment lost 9 bases and the V segment lost 6 bases, leaving 6 bases of the junction unmatched. Germline V gives CDR1 MDHEN, CDR2 SYDVKM. There are 13 residues in the CDR3. The CDR3 DNA sequence: TGTGCCAGCAGCGACCGGACAGGGGGCCGCTACACCTTC. Its translation: CASSDRTGGRYTF.

As for this clone: This same CDR3 is encoded by further DNA sequences in the sample. The J gene is TRBJ1-1, the V gene TRBV18; D perhaps matches TRBD1 (5 bases). The ends were cut back, 2 bases at V and 0 bases at J, with 10 bases in the middle. Germline V gene sequence: CDR1 KGHSH, CDR2 LQKENI. The CDR3 has 15 residues. CDR3 sequence reads: CASSPLQGMNTEAFF. The CDR3, as DNA: TGTGCCAGCTCACCATTGCAGGGAATGAACACTGAAGCTTTCTTT. Full variable domain (missing parts from reference TRBV18 and TRBJ1-1): NAGVMQNPRHLVRRRGQEARLRCSPMKGHSHVYWYRQLPEEGLKFMVYLQKENIIDESGMPKERFSAEFPKEGPSILRIQQVVRGDSAAYFCASSPLQGMNTEAFFGQGTRLTVV.

The rearrangement links TRBV10-3 to TRBJ1-1; 8 bases line up with TRBD1. CDR1 and CDR2 from the germline V gene are ENHRY and SYGVKD. The CDR3 spans 17 residues. The ends lost 3 bases at V and 0 bases at J; junction bases unmatched: 9. The CDR3 protein is CAISERPLDRVNTEAFF. The CDR3 DNA sequence: TGTGCCATCAGTGAAAGACCCTTGGACAGGGTGAACACTGAAGCTTTCTTT.

The chain has TRBV19 and TRBJ1-5, with D perhaps matching TRBD1 (5 bases). This CDR3 has 16 amino acids. Trimming took 3 bases from V and 6 from J, leaving 18 bases between them. From germline, CDR1 is LNHDA and CDR2 SQIVND (reference sequence). As DNA, the CDR3 is TGTGCCAGTAGTATCTCGGGACCGCGGTCGAGTCAGCCCCAGCATTTT. It is translated as CASSISGPRSSQPQHF.

This chain uses TRBV29-1 with TRBJ1-1, with 9 bases fitting TRBD1. This CDR3 spans 12 amino acids. CDR1 is SQVTM, CDR2 ANQGSEA, per germline. The trim removed 6 bases at V and 6 bases at J, leaving 5 bases unmatched. CDR3 region: CSVDRGFAEAFF. CDR3 coding DNA: TGCAGCGTGGACAGGGGCTTTGCTGAAGCTTTCTTT.

This chain joins TRBV9 and TRBJ2-1; tentatively, D is TRBD2 (6 bases). This CDR3 has 16 residues. Trimming took off 0 bases at V and 0 bases at J, with 10 bases between the two ends. The germline gives CDR1 SGDLS, CDR2 YYNGEE. The CDR3, as DNA: TGTGCCAGCAGCGTAGGGAGGGTTGGCTCCTACAATGAGCAGTTCTTC. Protein sequence: CASSVGRVGSYNEQFF.

The genes are TRBV10-3 and TRBJ1-1; D is uncertain. Trimming removed 2 bases from V and 0 bases from J, with 10 bases in between. The germline V gene encodes CDR1 ENHRY and CDR2 SYGVKD. The CDR3 is made up of 15 amino acids. The CDR3 loop reads CAISEKQVLNTEAFF. The DNA of the CDR3 is TGTGCCATCAGTGAGAAGCAAGTCCTGAACACTGAAGCTTTCTTT.

The chain combines TRBV5-1 with TRBJ2-7, with a possible D match to TRBD1 (5 bases). Trimming removed 4 bases from V and 2 bases from J, with 19 bases in between. CDR3 length: 16 amino acids. CDR1 SGHRS and CDR2 YFSETQ come from the germline V gene. The DNA for the CDR3 is TGCGCCAGCAGCCCTGAAGTAGGCAGGGTAGCCTACGAGCAGTACTTC. This gives the protein CASSPEVGRVAYEQYF.

As DNA, the CDR3 is TGTGCCAGCAGCTTAAAGGTGCGAGGAGACGAGCAGTACTTC. Amino acid sequence: CASSLKVRGDEQYF. V and J are TRBV11-2 and TRBJ2-7, with D hard to call. Trimming pared 2 bases from V and 5 bases from J, leaving 13 bases between. The CDR3 is 14 amino acids. Looked up from germline, CDR1 is SGHAT and CDR2 is FQNNGV. Using reference TRBV11-2 and TRBJ2-7 for the parts outside the CDR3, the full variable domain is EAGVAQSPRYKIIEKRQSVAFWCNPISGHATLYWYQQILGQGPKLLIQFQNNGVVDDSQLPKDRFSAERLKGVDSTLKIQPAKLEDSAVYLCASSLKVRGDEQYFGPGTRLTVT.

This clone was recorded a few times. The rearrangement joins TRBV25-1 to TRBJ1-4; TRBD1 is a possible D gene (5 bases). The germline V gene encodes CDR1 MGHDK and CDR2 SYGVNS. With 1 base removed from V and 3 bases from J, the gap between germline ends came to 6 bases. CDR3 size: 14 residues. CDR3 sequence: CASSESGPNEKLFF. CDR3 nucleotide sequence: TGTGCCAGCAGTGAATCAGGGCCTAATGAAAAACTGTTTTTT.

The chain employs TRBV9 and TRBJ1-1; a possible D gene is TRBD1 (6 bases). V lost 0 bases, J lost 8 bases, and 11 bases lay in between. Germline loops: CDR1 SGDLS, CDR2 YYNGEE. The length of the CDR3 is 13 residues. Written as DNA, the CDR3 is TGTGCCAGCAGCGTAGGAGGGGGGGCGGAAGCTTTCTTT. As protein: CASSVGGGAEAFF.